Below are 4 T cell receptor beta chains sequenced from a single sample in a study of metastatic and nonmetastatic thyroid tumors. No patient had received any treatment before thyroid surgery. MiXCR re-clonotyped the PCR reads for TCRdb. The sample lists around 45,000 clones, under 4% occurring once. The material sequenced was blood. The receptors stem from a female donor with papillary thyroid cancer or a benign thyroid nodule (not recorded which). Some clones in this sample may be carry-over from other donors' samples.

This clone was found many times. The chain is built from TRBV5-1 and TRBJ2-1, with 7 bases that match TRBD2. This CDR3 has 15 residues. The V and J ends lost 2 bases and 2 bases, in that order; junction bases with no gene match: 4. Germline V CDR1 and CDR2: SGHRS, YFSETQ. The CDR3 region has the DNA TGCGCCAGCAGCTTAAGCGGGACTACCTACAATGAGCAGTTCTTC. This codes for CASSLSGTTYNEQFF.

This clone appeared many times. Relative to the germline gene, one junction end is altered; a read error may explain this. The chain joins TRBV7-9 to TRBJ2-2; 7 bases are shared with TRBD2. Germline CDR1 is SEHNR and CDR2 is FQNEAQ (reference sequence). The CDR3 consists of 17 residues. The CDR3 region is CVSRTMGSGTNTGELFF. The DNA for the CDR3 is TGTGTCAGCAGAACTATGGGAAGCGGGACGAACACCGGGGAGCTGTTTTTT.

This clone was seen at least ten times. The chain combines TRBV27 with TRBJ2-3; D ambiguous. CDR3 length: 13 residues. Trimming left V 6 bases short and J 3 bases short, with 10 bases between. From germline, CDR1 is MNHEY and CDR2 SMNVEV (reference sequence). The CDR3 spells CASSRVDTDTQYF. CDR3 nucleotides: TGTGCCAGCAGCCGCGTCGATACAGATACGCAGTATTTT.

This clone was picked up many times. The J gene is TRBJ1-4, the V gene TRBV11-3; D ambiguous. Trimming stripped 5 bases from V and 3 bases from J, with 19 bases between. CDR3 length: 17 amino acids. CDR1 SGHNT and CDR2 YENEEA come from the germline V gene. The CDR3 coding sequence is TGTGCCAGCAGCCCTCCCCCGCGCCCGACCCCTAATGAAAAACTGTTTTTT. Its protein product is CASSPPPRPTPNEKLFF.